This TCR beta chain emerged from a study of vaccination and CD4 T cells after COVID-19. Study-level background: Everyone enrolled got two doses of BNT162b2 or mRNA-1273 vaccine.

Germline-derived CDR1 and CDR2 are DFQATT and SNEGSKA (reference sequence). Trimming took 3 bases from V and 3 from J, leaving 15 bases between them. The length of the CDR3 is 14 residues. General study points: For convalescent patients, a median 86.3% of reactive clones surfaced exclusively after vaccination.

Sequencing of the DNA from cultured CD4+ T cells was carried out with the Oncomine TCR Beta short-read assay. TCRdb itself ran the PCR reads through MiXCR, one entry per CDR3 protein. The table records around 21,000 distinct CDR3 sequences, over 40% of them present only once. The treatment: roughly 10-day PBMC culture with coronavirus spike peptide pools or control peptides (ViraFEST assay). For this clonotype: Its antigen is as yet unknown.

The chain links TRBV20-1 to TRBJ2-7; a possible D gene is TRBD1 (5 bases). The receptor was derived from a human donor who had recovered from COVID-19. The starting material was CD4+ T cells from blood, cultured in vitro, obtained after SARS-CoV-2 vaccination. CDR3 in DNA: TGCAGTGCTAGTCATCGGCAGGGCGGCTACGAGCAGTACTTC. It yields the protein CSASHRQGGYEQYF.